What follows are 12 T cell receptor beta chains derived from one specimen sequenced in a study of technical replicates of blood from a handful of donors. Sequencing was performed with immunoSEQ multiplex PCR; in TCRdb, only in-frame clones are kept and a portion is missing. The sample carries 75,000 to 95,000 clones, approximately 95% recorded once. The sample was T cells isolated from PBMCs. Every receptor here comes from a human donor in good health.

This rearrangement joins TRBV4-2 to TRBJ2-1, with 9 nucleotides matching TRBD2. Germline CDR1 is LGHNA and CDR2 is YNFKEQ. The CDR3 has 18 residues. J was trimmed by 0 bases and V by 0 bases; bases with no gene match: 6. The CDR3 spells CASSQDASGAPSYNEQFF. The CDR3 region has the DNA TGTGCCAGCAGCCAAGACGCTAGCGGGGCACCCTCCTACAATGAGCAGTTCTTC.

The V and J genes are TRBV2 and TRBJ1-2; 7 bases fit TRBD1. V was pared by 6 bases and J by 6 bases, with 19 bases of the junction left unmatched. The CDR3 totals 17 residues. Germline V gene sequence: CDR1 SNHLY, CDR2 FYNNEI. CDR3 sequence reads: CASSLARQGLFLDGYTF. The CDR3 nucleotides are TGTGCCAGCAGCCTTGCAAGACAGGGTCTTTTCTTGGATGGCTACACCTTC.

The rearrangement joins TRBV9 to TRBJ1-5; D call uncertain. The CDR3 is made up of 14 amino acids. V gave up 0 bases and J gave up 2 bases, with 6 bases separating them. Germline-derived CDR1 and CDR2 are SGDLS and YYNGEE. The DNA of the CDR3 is TGTGCCAGCAGCGTAGCGGGAGGCAATCAGCCCCAGCATTTT. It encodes CASSVAGGNQPQHF.

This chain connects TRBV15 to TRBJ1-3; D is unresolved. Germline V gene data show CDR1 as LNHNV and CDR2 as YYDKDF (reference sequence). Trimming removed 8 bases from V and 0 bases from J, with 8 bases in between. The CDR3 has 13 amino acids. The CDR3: CATGWSSGNTIYF. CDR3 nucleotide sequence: TGTGCCACCGGGTGGAGCTCTGGAAACACCATATATTTT. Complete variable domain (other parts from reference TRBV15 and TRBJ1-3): DAMVIQNPRYQVTQFGKPVTLSCSQTLNHNVMYWYQQKSSQAPKLLFHYYDKDFNNEADTPDNFQSRRPNTSFCFLDIRSPGLGDTAMYLCATGWSSGNTIYFGEGSWLTVV.

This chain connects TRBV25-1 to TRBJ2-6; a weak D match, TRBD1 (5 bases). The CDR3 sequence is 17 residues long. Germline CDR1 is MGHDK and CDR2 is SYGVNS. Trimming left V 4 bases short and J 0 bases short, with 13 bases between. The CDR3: CASSGRGATSGANVLTF. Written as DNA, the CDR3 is TGTGCCAGCAGTGGCCGTGGGGCGACCTCTGGGGCCAACGTCCTGACTTTC.

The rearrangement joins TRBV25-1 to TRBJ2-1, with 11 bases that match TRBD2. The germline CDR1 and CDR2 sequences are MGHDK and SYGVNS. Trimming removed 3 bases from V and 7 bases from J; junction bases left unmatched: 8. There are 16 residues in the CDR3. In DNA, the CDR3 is TGTGCCAGCAGTGACACCACTAGCGGGAGTGTGAATGAGCAGTTCTTC. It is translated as CASSDTTSGSVNEQFF.

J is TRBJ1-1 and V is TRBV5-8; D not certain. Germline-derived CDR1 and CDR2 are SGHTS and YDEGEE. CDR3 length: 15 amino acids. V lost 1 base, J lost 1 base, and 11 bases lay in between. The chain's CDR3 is CASSLWALSNTEAFF. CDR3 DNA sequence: TGTGCCAGCAGCTTGTGGGCCCTTTCGAACACTGAAGCTTTCTTT.

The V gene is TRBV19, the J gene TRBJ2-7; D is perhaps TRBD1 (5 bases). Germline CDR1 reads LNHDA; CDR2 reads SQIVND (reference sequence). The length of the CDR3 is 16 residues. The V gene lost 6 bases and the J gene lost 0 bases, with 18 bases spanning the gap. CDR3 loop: CASSPIGQGLSYEQYF. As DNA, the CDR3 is TGTGCCAGTAGCCCAATCGGGCAGGGCCTCTCCTACGAGCAGTACTTC.

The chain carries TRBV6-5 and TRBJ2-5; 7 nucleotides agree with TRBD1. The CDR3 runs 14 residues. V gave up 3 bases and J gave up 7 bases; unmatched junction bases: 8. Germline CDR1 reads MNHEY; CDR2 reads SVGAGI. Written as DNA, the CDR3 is TGTGCCAGCAGTTATCAGGGACAGCTTGGGACCCAGTACTTC. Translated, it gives CASSYQGQLGTQYF.

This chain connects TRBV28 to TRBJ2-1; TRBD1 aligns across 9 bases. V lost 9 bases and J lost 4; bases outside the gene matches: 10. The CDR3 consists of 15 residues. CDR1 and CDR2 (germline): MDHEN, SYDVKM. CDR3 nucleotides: TGTGCCAGTATCACTAGGACAGGGGATTACAATGAGCAGTTCTTC. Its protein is CASITRTGDYNEQFF.

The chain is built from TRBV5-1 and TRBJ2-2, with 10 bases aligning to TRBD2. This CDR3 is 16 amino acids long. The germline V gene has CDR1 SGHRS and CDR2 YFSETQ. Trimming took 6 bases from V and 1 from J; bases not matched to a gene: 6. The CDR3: CASNPGLAENTGELFF. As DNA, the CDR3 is TGCGCCAGCAACCCCGGACTAGCGGAGAACACCGGGGAGCTGTTTTTT.

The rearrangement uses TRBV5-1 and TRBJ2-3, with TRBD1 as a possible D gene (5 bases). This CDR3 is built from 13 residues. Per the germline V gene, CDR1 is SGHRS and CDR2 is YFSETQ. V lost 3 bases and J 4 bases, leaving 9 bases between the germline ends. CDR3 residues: CASSSTVADTQYF. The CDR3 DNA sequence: TGCGCCAGCAGCTCGACAGTAGCAGATACGCAGTATTTT.